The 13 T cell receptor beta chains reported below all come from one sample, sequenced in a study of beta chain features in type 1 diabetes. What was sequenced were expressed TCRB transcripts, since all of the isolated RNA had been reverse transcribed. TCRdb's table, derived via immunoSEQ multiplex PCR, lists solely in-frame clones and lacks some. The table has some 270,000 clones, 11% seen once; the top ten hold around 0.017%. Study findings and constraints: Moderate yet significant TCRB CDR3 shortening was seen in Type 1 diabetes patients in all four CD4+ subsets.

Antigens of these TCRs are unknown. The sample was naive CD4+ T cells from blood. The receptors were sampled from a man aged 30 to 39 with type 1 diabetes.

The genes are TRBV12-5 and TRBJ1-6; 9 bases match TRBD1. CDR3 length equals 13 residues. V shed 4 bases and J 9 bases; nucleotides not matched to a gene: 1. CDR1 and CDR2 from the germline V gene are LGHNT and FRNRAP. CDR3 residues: CASGWDRVSPLHF. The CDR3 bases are TGTGCTAGTGGTTGGGACAGGGTTTCACCCCTCCACTTT. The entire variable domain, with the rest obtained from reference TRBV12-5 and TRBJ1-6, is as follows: DARVTQTPRHKVTEMGQEVTMRCQPILGHNTVFWYRQTMMQGLELLAYFRNRAPLDDSGMPKDRFSAEMPDATLATLKIQPSEPRDSAVYFCASGWDRVSPLHFGNGTRLTVT.

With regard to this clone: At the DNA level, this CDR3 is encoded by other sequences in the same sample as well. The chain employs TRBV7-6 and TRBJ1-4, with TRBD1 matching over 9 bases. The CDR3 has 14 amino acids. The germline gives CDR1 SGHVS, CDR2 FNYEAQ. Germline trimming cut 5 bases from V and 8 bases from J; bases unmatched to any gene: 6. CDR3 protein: CASSPGQGGEKLFF. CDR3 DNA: TGTGCCAGCAGCCCGGGACAGGGCGGCGAAAAACTGTTTTTT.

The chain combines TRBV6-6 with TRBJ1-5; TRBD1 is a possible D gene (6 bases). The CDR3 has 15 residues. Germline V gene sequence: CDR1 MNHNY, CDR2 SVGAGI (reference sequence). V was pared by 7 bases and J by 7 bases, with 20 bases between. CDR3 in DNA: TGTGCCAGCATTCGCTCTCAGGGGACCCACCAGCCCCAGCATTTT. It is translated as CASIRSQGTHQPQHF.

In DNA, the CDR3 is TGTGCCAGCAGTCCGTATTCCCCTAGCACAGATACGCAGTATTTT. Its protein product is CASSPYSPSTDTQYF. This chain connects TRBV28 to TRBJ2-3; D gene unclear. The germline gives CDR1 MDHEN, CDR2 SYDVKM. The CDR3 is made up of 15 amino acids. Trimming took off 5 bases at V and 0 bases at J, with 12 bases between the two ends.

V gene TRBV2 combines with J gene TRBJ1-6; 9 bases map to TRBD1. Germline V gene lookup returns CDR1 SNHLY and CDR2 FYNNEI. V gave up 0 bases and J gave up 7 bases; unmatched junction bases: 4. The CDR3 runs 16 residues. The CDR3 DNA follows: TGTGCCAGCAGTGAAGCTGGACAGGGGCAAAATTCACCCCTCCACTTT. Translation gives CASSEAGQGQNSPLHF. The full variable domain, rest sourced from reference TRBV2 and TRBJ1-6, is EPEVTQTPSHQVTQMGQEVILRCVPISNHLYFYWYRQILGQKVEFLVSFYNNEISEKSEIFDDQFSVERPDGSNFTLKIRSTKLEDSAMYFCASSEAGQGQNSPLHFGNGTRLTVT.

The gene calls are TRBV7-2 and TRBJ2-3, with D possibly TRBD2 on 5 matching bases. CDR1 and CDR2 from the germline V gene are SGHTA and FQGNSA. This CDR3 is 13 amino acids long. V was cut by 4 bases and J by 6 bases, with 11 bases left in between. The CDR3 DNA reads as TGTGCCAGCAGCTCCCGCGGGCTTGATACGCAGTATTTT. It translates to CASSSRGLDTQYF.

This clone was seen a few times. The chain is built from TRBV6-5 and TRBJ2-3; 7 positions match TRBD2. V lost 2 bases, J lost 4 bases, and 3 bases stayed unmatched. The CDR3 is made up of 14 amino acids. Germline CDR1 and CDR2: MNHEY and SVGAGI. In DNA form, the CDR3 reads TGTGCCAGCAGTTACAGACTAGCAGCAGATACGCAGTATTTT. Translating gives CASSYRLAADTQYF.

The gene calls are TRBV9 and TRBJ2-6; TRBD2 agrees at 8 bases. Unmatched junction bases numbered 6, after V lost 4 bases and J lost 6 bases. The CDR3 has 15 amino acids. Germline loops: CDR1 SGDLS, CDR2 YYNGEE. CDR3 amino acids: CASSLAGRAANVLTF. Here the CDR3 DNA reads TGTGCCAGCAGCCTAGCGGGTAGAGCGGCCAACGTCCTGACTTTC. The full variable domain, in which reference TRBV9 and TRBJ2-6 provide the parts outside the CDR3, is DSGVTQTPKHLITATGQRVTLRCSPRSGDLSVYWYQQSLDQGLQFLIQYYNGEERAKGNILERFSAQQFPDLHSELNLSSLELGDSALYFCASSLAGRAANVLTFGAGSRLTVL.

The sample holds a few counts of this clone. The chain's CDR3 is CASSEREVSYEQYF. The CDR3 coding sequence is TGTGCCAGCAGTGAAAGGGAGGTATCCTACGAGCAGTACTTC. V is TRBV2 and J is TRBJ2-7; D may be TRBD2 (6 bases). CDR1 SNHLY and CDR2 FYNNEI come from the germline V gene. The germline V and J ends were trimmed by 2 bases and 1 base, with 9 bases remaining between them. The CDR3 is 14 residues long.

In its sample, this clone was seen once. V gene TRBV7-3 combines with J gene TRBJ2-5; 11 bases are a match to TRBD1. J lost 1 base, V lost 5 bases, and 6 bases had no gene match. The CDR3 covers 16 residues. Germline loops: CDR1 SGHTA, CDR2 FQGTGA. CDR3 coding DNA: TGTGCCAGCAGCCCTGGGACAGGGGGGGTCCAAGAGACCCAGTACTTC. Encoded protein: CASSPGTGGVQETQYF.

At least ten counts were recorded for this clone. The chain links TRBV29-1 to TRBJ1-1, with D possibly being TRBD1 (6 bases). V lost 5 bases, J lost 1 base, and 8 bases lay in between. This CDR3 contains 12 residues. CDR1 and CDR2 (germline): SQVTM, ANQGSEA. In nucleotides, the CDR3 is TGCAGCGTTAAGACAGGGAACACTGAAGCTTTCTTT. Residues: CSVKTGNTEAFF.

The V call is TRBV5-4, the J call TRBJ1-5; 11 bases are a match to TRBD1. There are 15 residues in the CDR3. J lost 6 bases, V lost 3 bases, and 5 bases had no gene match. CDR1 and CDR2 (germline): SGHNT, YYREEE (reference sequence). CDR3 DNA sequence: TGTGCCAGCAGCTCCGGACAGGGGGCGAGTCAGCCCCAGCATTTT. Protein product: CASSSGQGASQPQHF.

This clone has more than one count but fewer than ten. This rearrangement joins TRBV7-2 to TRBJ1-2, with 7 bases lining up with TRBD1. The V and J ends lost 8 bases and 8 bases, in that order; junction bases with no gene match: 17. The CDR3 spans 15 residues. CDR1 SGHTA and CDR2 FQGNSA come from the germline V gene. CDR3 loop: CASGSRDSSFYGYTF. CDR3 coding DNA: TGTGCCAGCGGTTCTCGGGACAGTTCTTTTTACGGCTACACCTTC.